Shown below are 14 T cell receptor beta chains from a single sample sequenced in a study of T cell changes during pregnancy in multiple sclerosis. The protocol was immunoSEQ multiplex PCR, while the TCRdb copy is restricted to in-frame clones and leaves out a portion. The sample holds around 60,000 clones, approximately 91% seen once. The sequencing here drew on peripheral blood, taken in the first trimester of pregnancy. The source of these receptors is a female donor with multiple sclerosis, enrolled in a pregnancy study.

V and J are TRBV6-1 and TRBJ1-2, with TRBD1 matching over 7 bases. Germline CDR1 is MNHNS and CDR2 is SASEGT. V trimming: 4 bases; J trimming: 3 bases; junction bases outside the gene matches: 5. The CDR3 loop spans 14 amino acids. CDR3 sequence: CASSGTGLDYGYTF. The CDR3 nucleotides are TGTGCCAGCAGTGGGACAGGACTCGACTATGGCTACACCTTC.

This clone was seen once. The V gene is TRBV7-2, the J gene TRBJ2-7; TRBD1 agrees at 10 bases. Germline assignment: CDR1 SGHTA and CDR2 FQGNSA. The CDR3 contains 15 residues. V lost 4 bases, J lost 4 bases, and 7 bases stayed unmatched. CDR3 loop: CASSSPTGGHYEQYF. The CDR3 nucleotides read TGTGCCAGCAGCTCACCGACAGGGGGCCATTACGAGCAGTACTTC.

The genes are TRBV11-2 and TRBJ2-5; no definite D call. In germline, CDR1 is SGHAT, CDR2 FQNNGV. This CDR3 region has 13 residues. Trimming shortened V by 5 bases and J by 7 bases, and 14 bases separated the two germline ends. CDR3 DNA: TGTGCCAGCAGCATTGGGCAAATCGGGACCCAGTACTTC. Translation gives CASSIGQIGTQYF.

The chain recombines TRBV5-6 with TRBJ2-5, with 8 bases that match TRBD1. Trimming cost V 0 bases and J 5 bases; bases outside gene matches: 9. The CDR3 sequence is 16 residues long. Germline CDR1 and CDR2: SGHDT and YYEEEE. CDR3 sequence: CASSLGETGAVETQYF. Here the CDR3 DNA reads TGTGCCAGCAGCTTGGGTGAGACAGGGGCGGTGGAGACCCAGTACTTC.

Note on this clone: The junction departs from the called germline gene at one end, perhaps through a read error. The chain couples TRBV7-7 to TRBJ2-2, with 8 bases identical to TRBD2. CDR3 length: 15 residues. The germline CDR1 and CDR2 sequences are SSHAT and FNYEAQ (reference sequence). The CDR3 bases are TGTGCTAGCAGCTTCACTAGCGGGAACACCGGGGAGCTGTTTTTT. Its protein product is CASSFTSGNTGELFF.

The genes are TRBV6-5 and TRBJ2-7; 9 positions agree with TRBD2. Looked up from germline, CDR1 is MNHEY and CDR2 is SVGAGI. V was clipped by 5 bases and J by 1 base; unmatched bases: 3. The CDR3 totals 14 residues. Here the CDR3 reads CASSKTSGSYEQYF. In DNA, the CDR3 is TGTGCCAGCAGTAAGACTAGCGGTTCCTACGAGCAGTACTTC.

This chain's CDR3 is CAISATGGSGNTIYF. The CDR3 DNA reads as TGTGCCATCAGTGCGACAGGGGGATCTGGAAACACCATATATTTT. The rearrangement joins TRBV10-3 to TRBJ1-3; 9 bases agree with TRBD1. Unmatched junction bases numbered 2, after V lost 4 bases and J lost 1 base. Germline-derived CDR1 and CDR2 are ENHRY and SYGVKD. This CDR3 has 15 amino acids.

The chain couples TRBV6-1 to TRBJ1-1; 7 bases are a match to TRBD1. This CDR3 comprises 15 residues. V lost 5 bases and J lost 0; bases outside the gene matches: 6. CDR1 is MNHNS, CDR2 SASEGT, per germline. The CDR3 spells CASSLQGLLNTEAFF. The CDR3 DNA is TGTGCCAGCAGTCTACAGGGGCTCTTGAACACTGAAGCTTTCTTT.

This clone came up once. The genes are TRBV5-6 and TRBJ2-5, with D hard to call. Germline V CDR1 and CDR2: SGHDT, YYEEEE. V was shortened by 4 bases and J by 1 base, with 11 bases between the two germline ends. The CDR3 has 14 residues. CDR3 nucleotides: TGTGCCAGCAGCCGCAAAGAGTCCCAAGAGACCCAGTACTTC. Encoded protein: CASSRKESQETQYF.

This clone came up once. The V and J genes are TRBV6-6 and TRBJ1-1, with a weak D call TRBD1 (5 bases). CDR3 size: 14 residues. Germline CDR1 reads MNHNY; CDR2 reads SVGAGI (reference sequence). V was clipped by 0 bases and J by 5 bases, with 10 bases between them. CDR3 region: CASSYSLGGTEAFF. The CDR3 DNA is TGTGCCAGCAGTTACTCGCTGGGGGGGACTGAAGCTTTCTTT.

This chain links TRBV5-6 with TRBJ2-1; 7 positions agree with TRBD2. With V trimmed by 0 bases and J by 14 bases, 11 bases remained unmatched. CDR1 is SGHDT and CDR2 is YYEEEE in the germline V gene. The CDR3 extends over 14 amino acids. CDR3 in amino acids: CASSLGLAQPGEFF. The CDR3 region has the DNA TGTGCCAGCAGCTTGGGACTAGCACAACCGGGGGAGTTCTTC.

The genes are TRBV7-2 and TRBJ1-2, with TRBD1 identical over 12 bases. Trimming at V came to 5 bases and at J to 8 bases, leaving 9 bases not matched to a gene. Germline V gene lookup returns CDR1 SGHTA and CDR2 FQGNSA. The CDR3 has 15 amino acids. The CDR3 loop reads CASSKKGQGAGGYTF. CDR3 DNA: TGTGCCAGCAGCAAGAAGGGACAGGGGGCAGGCGGCTACACCTTC.

The chain carries TRBV11-2 and TRBJ1-3; 10 bases agree with TRBD1. J gave up 2 bases and V 5 bases, and 12 bases lay outside the gene matches. The CDR3 spans 18 residues. Germline CDR1 is SGHAT and CDR2 is FQNNGV. CDR3 residues: CASSQLGQGILTGNTIYF. Here the CDR3 DNA reads TGTGCCAGCAGCCAACTGGGACAGGGGATCCTAACTGGAAACACCATATATTTT.

The chain links TRBV2 to TRBJ1-2; a possible D gene is TRBD1 (5 bases). The CDR3 is 14 residues long. In germline, CDR1 is SNHLY, CDR2 FYNNEI. V shed 6 bases and J shed 4 bases, with 15 bases lying between them. This chain's CDR3 is CASSPGDLGYGYTF. The CDR3 nucleotides are TGTGCCAGCAGCCCGGGGGACCTTGGCTATGGCTACACCTTC.